These T cell receptor beta chains were read from a single sample in a study of CD4 T cells in relation to SARS-CoV-2 and coronaviruses. TCRdb's table, derived via immunoSEQ multiplex PCR, lists solely in-frame clones and lacks some. The sample lists tens of thousands of clones, roughly four fifths occurring once. The antigens for these receptors are not known. The sample was memory CD4+ T cells from PBMCs, cultured in vitro. The receptors shown here come from an adult with COVID-19. Each CDR3 is given with its conserved first and last residue. A D gene is named only where the DNA matches it firmly. Rows give clone size only sometimes, using once, few, many, or a class for an expanded clone.

j_call: TRBJ1-1
v_call: TRBV20-1
clone_size: NA
d_call: NA
cdr3_nt: TGCATCGGACAGTTGAACACTGAAGCTTTCTTT
cdr3_aa: CIGQLNTEAFF

j_call: TRBJ2-1
v_call: TRBV5-1
clone_size: NA
d_call: NA
cdr3_nt: TGCGCCAGCAGCCTCGACGGGAGCTCCTACAATGAGCAGTTCTTC
cdr3_aa: CASSLDGSSYNEQFF

j_call: TRBJ1-1
v_call: TRBV5-6
clone_size: NA
d_call: NA
cdr3_nt: TGTGCCAGCAGCTCTTGGGCGCGTACTGAAGCTTTCTTT
cdr3_aa: CASSSWARTEAFF

j_call: TRBJ2-1
v_call: TRBV6-6
clone_size: NA
d_call: NA
cdr3_nt: TGTGCCAGCAGCAAAGCGAGCTCCTACAATGAGCAGTTCTTC
cdr3_aa: CASSKASSYNEQFF

j_call: TRBJ1-6
v_call: TRBV27
clone_size: once
d_call: NA
cdr3_nt: TGTGCCAGCAGTTTAAGGCCAGGTCTGAGTTCACCCCTCCACTTT
cdr3_aa: CASSLRPGLSSPLHF

j_call: TRBJ2-7
v_call: TRBV7-2
clone_size: NA
d_call: NA
cdr3_nt: TGTGCCAGCAGCCCAAACTACGAGCAGTACTTC
cdr3_aa: CASSPNYEQYF

j_call: TRBJ2-5
v_call: TRBV4-1
clone_size: NA
d_call: TRBD1
cdr3_nt: TGCGCCAGCAGCCAAGATCTGGGACAGGGGTTAAGCCCGGTTCAAGAGACCCAGTACTTC
cdr3_aa: CASSQDLGQGLSPVQETQYF

j_call: TRBJ2-2
v_call: TRBV12-3/TRBV12-4
clone_size: NA
d_call: NA
cdr3_nt: TGTGCCAGCAGTCGGACCCTGCCCGGGGAGCTGTTTTTT
cdr3_aa: CASSRTLPGELFF

j_call: TRBJ1-6
v_call: TRBV5-6
clone_size: NA
d_call: TRBD1
cdr3_nt: TGTGCCAGCAGCGACCCTACAGGGGCGGATTCACCCCTCCACTTT
cdr3_aa: CASSDPTGADSPLHF

j_call: TRBJ2-1
v_call: TRBV28
clone_size: NA
d_call: NA
cdr3_nt: TGTGCCAGCAGTTTACCCCCGGGACTCGTCTCCAATGAGCAGTTCTTC
cdr3_aa: CASSLPPGLVSNEQFF

j_call: TRBJ2-3
v_call: TRBV3-1/TRBV3-2
clone_size: NA
d_call: TRBD2
cdr3_nt: TGTGCCAGCAGACAAGCGGGAGGGACCACAGATACGCAGTATTTT
cdr3_aa: CASRQAGGTTDTQYF

j_call: TRBJ2-3
v_call: TRBV5-4
clone_size: NA
d_call: TRBD2
cdr3_nt: TGTGCCAGCAGCCCGGCAGGGGAGGGACTAGCGCAGCACAGCACAGATACGCAGTATTTT
cdr3_aa: CASSPAGEGLAQHSTDTQYF

j_call: TRBJ2-7
v_call: TRBV6-6
clone_size: NA
d_call: TRBD2
cdr3_nt: TGTGCCAGCAATGCTCTAGCGGGAGGTCCCTACGAGCAGTACTTC
cdr3_aa: CASNALAGGPYEQYF

j_call: TRBJ2-7
v_call: TRBV10-3
clone_size: NA
d_call: NA
cdr3_nt: TGTGCCATCTATACTGACAGGTACCCCTACGAGCAGTACTTC
cdr3_aa: CAIYTDRYPYEQYF

j_call: TRBJ2-5
v_call: TRBV7-9
clone_size: few
d_call: NA
cdr3_nt: TGTGCCAGCAGCTTCGAGACCCAGTACTTC
cdr3_aa: CASSFETQYF

j_call: TRBJ1-2
v_call: TRBV25-1
clone_size: once
d_call: TRBD1
cdr3_nt: TGTGCCAGCAGTCCCCGGACAGGCATCCACTATGGCTACACCTTC
cdr3_aa: CASSPRTGIHYGYTF

j_call: TRBJ2-3
v_call: TRBV5-1
clone_size: NA
d_call: TRBD2
cdr3_nt: TGCGCCAGCAGCTTGGCCGGGATAGCGGGACGCCCCACAGATACGCAGTATTTT
cdr3_aa: CASSLAGIAGRPTDTQYF

j_call: TRBJ2-3
v_call: TRBV28
clone_size: NA
d_call: TRBD2
cdr3_nt: TGTGCCGGCAGTGGGACTAGCGGGGGCACAGATACGCAGTATTTT
cdr3_aa: CAGSGTSGGTDTQYF

j_call: TRBJ2-3
v_call: TRBV6-6
clone_size: NA
d_call: NA
cdr3_nt: TGTGCCAGCAGTCCCGGACGATTCACAGATACGCAGTATTTT
cdr3_aa: CASSPGRFTDTQYF

j_call: TRBJ1-1
v_call: TRBV10-3
clone_size: once
d_call: NA
cdr3_nt: TGTGCCATCAGTGATCGGCTCCCTAGAGGCACTGAAGCTTTCTTT
cdr3_aa: CAISDRLPRGTEAFF

j_call: TRBJ2-1
v_call: TRBV2
clone_size: NA
d_call: NA
cdr3_nt: TGTGCCAGCAGTGAACTGGGACTCGGGTACAATGAGCAGTTCTTC
cdr3_aa: CASSELGLGYNEQFF

j_call: TRBJ2-2
v_call: TRBV19
clone_size: NA
d_call: NA
cdr3_nt: TGTGCCAGTAGTATAGGGGTCGGGGAGCTGTTTTTT
cdr3_aa: CASSIGVGELFF

j_call: TRBJ2-1
v_call: TRBV11-2
clone_size: NA
d_call: NA
cdr3_nt: TGTGCCAGCAGCTCCTCCCCACTCCGACTAATCCATGAGCAGTTCTTC
cdr3_aa: CASSSSPLRLIHEQFF

j_call: TRBJ1-6
v_call: TRBV18
clone_size: few
d_call: NA
cdr3_nt: TGTGCCAGCTCGTCCCAAAGGGCCAGGGCCTATTCACCCCTCCACTTT
cdr3_aa: CASSSQRARAYSPLHF

j_call: TRBJ2-1
v_call: TRBV19
clone_size: NA
d_call: NA
cdr3_nt: TGTGCCAGTAGTAGGGGCGGCGAGCGGGTCTACAATGAGCAGTTCTTC
cdr3_aa: CASSRGGERVYNEQFF

j_call: TRBJ2-3
v_call: TRBV28
clone_size: NA
d_call: TRBD2
cdr3_nt: TGTGCCAGCACCCCTAGCGGGAGTCTCAGCACAGATACGCAGTATTTT
cdr3_aa: CASTPSGSLSTDTQYF

j_call: TRBJ1-5
v_call: TRBV5-6
clone_size: NA
d_call: NA
cdr3_nt: TGTGCCAGCAGCTTGGTTTCGGGAAATCAGCCCCAGCATTTT
cdr3_aa: CASSLVSGNQPQHF

j_call: TRBJ2-7
v_call: TRBV28
clone_size: NA
d_call: NA
cdr3_nt: TGTGCCAGCAGTTTAATCAGCATGGTCGTGGGACAGCGGGGAAGCGAGCAGTACTTC
cdr3_aa: CASSLISMVVGQRGSEQYF

j_call: TRBJ2-7
v_call: TRBV9
clone_size: NA
d_call: NA
cdr3_nt: TGTGCCAGCACGCTTGATCATGGGGACTACGAGCAGTACTTC
cdr3_aa: CASTLDHGDYEQYF

j_call: TRBJ2-1
v_call: TRBV7-2
clone_size: NA
d_call: TRBD1
cdr3_nt: TGTGCCAGCAGCTTACTGGGACAGGGGGCAGACAATGAGCAGTTCTTC
cdr3_aa: CASSLLGQGADNEQFF